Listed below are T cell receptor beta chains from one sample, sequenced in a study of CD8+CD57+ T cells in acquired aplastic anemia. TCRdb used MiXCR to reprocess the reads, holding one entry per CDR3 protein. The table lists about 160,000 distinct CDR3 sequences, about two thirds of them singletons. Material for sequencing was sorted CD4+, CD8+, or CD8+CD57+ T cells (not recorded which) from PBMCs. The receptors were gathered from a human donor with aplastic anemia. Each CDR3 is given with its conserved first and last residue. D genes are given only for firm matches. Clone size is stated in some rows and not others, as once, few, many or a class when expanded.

TGTGCCAGCACTAGCGTCACCTACGAGCAGTACTTC | CASTSVTYEQYF | TRBJ2-7 | TRBV12-3/TRBV12-4 | 12 | NA | NA
TGTGCCAGCAGTAGGCTAGCGGCCTACGAGCAGTACTTC | CASSRLAAYEQYF | TRBJ2-7 | TRBV2 | 13 | few | TRBD2
TGTGCCAGCAGCTTGACCCAGGACGAGCAGTACTTC | CASSLTQDEQYF | TRBJ2-7 | TRBV7-6 | 12 | few | NA
TGTGCCAGCAGTGAGGGGACAGGGGGTAGGTCACCCCTCCACTTT | CASSEGTGGRSPLHF | TRBJ1-6 | TRBV2 | 15 | few | TRBD1
TGTGCCAGCAGCTTCAACGGTCAGGGAGTCGGTTCACCCCTCCACTTT | CASSFNGQGVGSPLHF | TRBJ1-6 | TRBV5-6 | 16 | NA | NA
TGTGCCAGCAGCCCTAGCGTCGGCGAGCAGTACTTC | CASSPSVGEQYF | TRBJ2-7 | TRBV5-8 | 12 | NA | NA
TGCGCCAGCAGCGCCACGGGGGCCCCTGAAGCTTTCTTT | CASSATGAPEAFF | TRBJ1-1 | TRBV5-1 | 13 | NA | NA
TGTGCCAGTAGTCCGCCGCGCTTACAGGGGGGGACGCGTCGGCAGCCCCAGCATTTT | CASSPPRLQGGTRRQPQHF | TRBJ1-5 | TRBV19 | 19 | NA | TRBD1
TGCGCCAGCTACCTGACAGGGCACATGAACACTGAAGCTTTCTTT | CASYLTGHMNTEAFF | TRBJ1-1 | TRBV10-1 | 15 | NA | TRBD1
TGTGCCAGCAGTTTAGATGGGACGGTATCAACTAATGAAAAACTGTTTTTT | CASSLDGTVSTNEKLFF | TRBJ1-4 | TRBV12-3/TRBV12-4 | 17 | NA | NA
TGTGCCAGCAGTTCCTCCGGGACAGGGAGCGAGCAGTACTTC | CASSSSGTGSEQYF | TRBJ2-7 | TRBV2 | 14 | NA | TRBD1
TGCAGCGTTGAAGGGACAGACTACGAGCAGTACTTC | CSVEGTDYEQYF | TRBJ2-7 | TRBV29-1 | 12 | many | NA
TGCGCCAGCAGCACTGGGACCCCGAACACTGAAGCTTTCTTT | CASSTGTPNTEAFF | TRBJ1-1 | TRBV5-1 | 14 | NA | NA
TGTGCCAGCAGCCTGATAGCGGGGGGGTCCTTGACCCAGTACTTC | CASSLIAGGSLTQYF | TRBJ2-5 | TRBV7-9 | 15 | NA | TRBD2
TGCAGCGTACCCCCCCACAGGGTCGGCACAGATACGCAGTATTTT | CSVPPHRVGTDTQYF | TRBJ2-3 | TRBV29-1 | 15 | once | NA
TGTGCCAGCAGCTTCCCCCCGATGGGGGGGCCATACAATGAGCAGTTCTTC | CASSFPPMGGPYNEQFF | TRBJ2-1 | TRBV5-1 | 17 | NA | NA
TGTGCCAGCGCTAGGACATTCTCTGGAAACACCATATATTTT | CASARTFSGNTIYF | TRBJ1-3 | TRBV6-1 | 14 | once | NA
TGCAGCGTGGAAAAAGGCGGGGACAGGGTAAAAGGGACTGAAGCTTTCTTT | CSVEKGGDRVKGTEAFF | TRBJ1-1 | TRBV29-1 | 17 | NA | TRBD1
TGTGCCACCAGCAAGAAACGGGAGCGATCGACTGAAGCTTTCTTT | CATSKKRERSTEAFF | TRBJ1-1 | TRBV15 | 15 | NA | NA
TGCAGTGCCCAAGGAACGGCGGGAGGGCCGTGGGAGACCCAGTACTTC | CSAQGTAGGPWETQYF | TRBJ2-5 | TRBV20-1 | 16 | NA | TRBD2
TGCGCCAGCAGCAGAAATGAGCAGTTCTTC | CASSRNEQFF | TRBJ2-1 | TRBV5-1 | 10 | NA | NA
TGTGCCAGCAGTGGGGTGGAGACAGGGAGCTCCTACGAGCAGTACTTC | CASSGVETGSSYEQYF | TRBJ2-7 | TRBV12-3/TRBV12-4 | 16 | NA | TRBD1
TGTGCCAGCAGTTTCGGAACTAGCGAGAGCTCCTACGAGCAGTACTTC | CASSFGTSESSYEQYF | TRBJ2-7 | TRBV6-5 | 16 | NA | TRBD2
TGTGCCAGCAGCTTGGTCGGCTTGAAAGGGACCCAGTACTTC | CASSLVGLKGTQYF | TRBJ2-5 | TRBV5-1 | 14 | NA | NA
TGTGCCAGCAGCCAAAGGTTACCTAGGTACAACGAGCAGTACTTC | CASSQRLPRYNEQYF | TRBJ2-7 | TRBV2 | 15 | NA | NA
TGTGCCAGCAGCCTCGTAGCGGGATACCAAGAGACCCAGTACTTC | CASSLVAGYQETQYF | TRBJ2-5 | TRBV7-3 | 15 | few | TRBD2